This T cell receptor (beta chain) emerged from a study of T cells in localized non-small cell lung cancer. On this clone itself: Antigen: not known.

Findings of the study overall: Elevated circulating T cell density in blood was associated with longer overall survival. Researchers found a median around 50 of the top 100 tumor clones in adjacent lung. Uninvolved adjacent lung showed higher T cell clonality than tumor. Sequence data derive from only one tumor region, so heterogeneity remains possible.

Looked up from germline, CDR1 is ENHRY and CDR2 is SYGVKD. The CDR3 runs 16 residues. Losses at the gene ends were 3 bases for V and 6 bases for J; bases not matched to a gene: 10. The table came from immunoSEQ multiplex PCR; TCRdb's copy has only in-frame clones and leaves some out. The sample holds roughly 72,000 clones, about nine tenths seen once. V is TRBV10-3 and J is TRBJ2-2; 7 nucleotides agree with TRBD1. The origin of this receptor is an older male donor with stage III squamous cell lung carcinoma. The sample here was peripheral blood, taken before any cancer treatment. The CDR3 DNA follows: TGTGCCATCAGTGAAACCATTACAGGGGTGTCCGGGGAGCTGTTTTTT. Translating it yields CAISETITGVSGELFF.